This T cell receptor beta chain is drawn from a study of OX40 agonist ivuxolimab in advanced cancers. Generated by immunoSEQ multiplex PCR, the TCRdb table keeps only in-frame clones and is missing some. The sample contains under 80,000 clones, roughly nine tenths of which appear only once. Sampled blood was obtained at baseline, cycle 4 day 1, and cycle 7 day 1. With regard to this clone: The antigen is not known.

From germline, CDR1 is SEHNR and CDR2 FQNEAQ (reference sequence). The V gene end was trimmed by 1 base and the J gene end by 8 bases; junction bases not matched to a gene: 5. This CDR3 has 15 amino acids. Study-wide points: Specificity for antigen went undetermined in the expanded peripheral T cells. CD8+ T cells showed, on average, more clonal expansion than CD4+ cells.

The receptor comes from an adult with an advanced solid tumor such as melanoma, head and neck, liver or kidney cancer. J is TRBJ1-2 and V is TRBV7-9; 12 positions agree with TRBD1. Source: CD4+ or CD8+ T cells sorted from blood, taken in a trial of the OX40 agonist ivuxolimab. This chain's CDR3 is CASSLERDRGRGYTF. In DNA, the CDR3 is TGTGCCAGCAGCTTAGAACGGGACAGGGGGCGAGGCTACACCTTC.